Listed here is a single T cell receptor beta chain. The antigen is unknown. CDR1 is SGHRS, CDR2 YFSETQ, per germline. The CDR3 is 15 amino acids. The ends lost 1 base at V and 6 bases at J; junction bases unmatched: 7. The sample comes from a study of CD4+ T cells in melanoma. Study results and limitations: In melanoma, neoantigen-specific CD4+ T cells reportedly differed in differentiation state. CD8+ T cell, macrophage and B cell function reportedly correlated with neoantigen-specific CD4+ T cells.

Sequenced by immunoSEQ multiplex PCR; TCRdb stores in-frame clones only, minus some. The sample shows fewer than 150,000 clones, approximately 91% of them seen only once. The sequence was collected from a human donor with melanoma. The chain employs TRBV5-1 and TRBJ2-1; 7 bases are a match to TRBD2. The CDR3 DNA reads TGCGCCAGCAGCTTGAACGGGGGGTTCTCCAATGAGCAGTTCTTC. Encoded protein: CASSLNGGFSNEQFF. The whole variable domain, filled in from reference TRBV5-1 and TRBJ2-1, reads KAGVTQTPRYLIKTRGQQVTLSCSPISGHRSVSWYQQTPGQGLQFLFEYFSETQRNKGNFPGRFSGRQFSNSRSEMNVSTLELGDSALYLCASSLNGGFSNEQFFGPGTRLTVL.